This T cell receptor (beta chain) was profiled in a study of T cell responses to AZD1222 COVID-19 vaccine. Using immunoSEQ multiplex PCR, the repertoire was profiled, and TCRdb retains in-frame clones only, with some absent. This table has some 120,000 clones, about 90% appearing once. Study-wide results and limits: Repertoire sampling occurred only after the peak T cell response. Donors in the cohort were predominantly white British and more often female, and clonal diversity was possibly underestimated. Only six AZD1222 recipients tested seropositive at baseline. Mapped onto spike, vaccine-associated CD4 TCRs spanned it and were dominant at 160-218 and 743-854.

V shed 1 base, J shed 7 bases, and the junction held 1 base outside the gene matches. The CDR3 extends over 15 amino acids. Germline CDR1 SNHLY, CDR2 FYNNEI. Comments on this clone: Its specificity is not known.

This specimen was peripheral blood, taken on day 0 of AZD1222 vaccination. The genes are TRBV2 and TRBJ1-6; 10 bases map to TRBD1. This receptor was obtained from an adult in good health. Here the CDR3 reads CASSEGGQGNSPLHF. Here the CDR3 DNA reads TGTGCCAGCAGTGAAGGGGGACAGGGGAATTCACCCCTCCACTTT.